Here is one TCR beta chain with its context. In terms of age and location, participants ranged from roughly 18 to 95 years and lived in about two dozen US areas. The V and J ends lost 4 bases and 0 bases, in that order; junction bases with no gene match: 3. The CDR3 has 14 residues. The V gene's germline CDR1 is SGHRS and CDR2 YFSETQ. The data were obtained in a study of blood T cell repertoires in COVID-19. Method: immunoSEQ multiplex PCR; TCRdb's copy keeps in-frame clones and lacks some. The table includes around 320,000 clones, 89% detected once. The clonotype originates from a woman aged 45-65 years who had been exposed to COVID-19. V and J are TRBV5-1 and TRBJ1-2, with TRBD1 matching 7 bases. The sequenced sample was PBMCs or T cells enriched from blood (not recorded which). Here the CDR3 reads CASSTGTANYGYTF. CDR3 DNA: TGCGCCAGCAGCACCGGGACAGCTAACTATGGCTACACCTTC.